This record looks at one T cell receptor beta chain sequence and its context. Deletions cut 5 bases from V and 0 bases from J, with 11 bases between. This CDR3 is built from 16 residues. From germline, CDR1 is MNHEY and CDR2 SMNVEV (reference sequence). The protocol was immunoSEQ multiplex PCR, while the TCRdb copy is restricted to in-frame clones and leaves out a portion. The profile covers 95,000 to 150,000 clones, with around 86% appearing a single time and around 9% taken by the ten largest. These data belong to a study of control samples from healthy donors and cancer patients. The receptor was derived from a man in his forties in good health. Sequencing was performed on blood. This rearrangement joins TRBV27 to TRBJ2-6; D call uncertain. The CDR3 sequence is CASSPRASSGANVLTF. The CDR3 DNA sequence: TGTGCCAGCAGTCCCCGGGCGAGCTCTGGGGCCAACGTCCTGACTTTC.